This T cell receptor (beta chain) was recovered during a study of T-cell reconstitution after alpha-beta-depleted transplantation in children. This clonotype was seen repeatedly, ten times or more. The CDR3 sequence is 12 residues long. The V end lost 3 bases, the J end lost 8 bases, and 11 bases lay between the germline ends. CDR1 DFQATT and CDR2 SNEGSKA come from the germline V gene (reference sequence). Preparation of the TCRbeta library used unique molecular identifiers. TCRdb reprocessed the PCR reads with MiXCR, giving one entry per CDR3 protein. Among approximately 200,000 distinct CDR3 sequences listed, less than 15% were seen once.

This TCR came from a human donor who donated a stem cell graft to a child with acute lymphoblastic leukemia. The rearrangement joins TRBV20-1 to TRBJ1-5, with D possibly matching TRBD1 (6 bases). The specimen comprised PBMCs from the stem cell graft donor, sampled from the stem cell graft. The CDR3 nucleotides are TGCAGTGCTAGTAAGGGGGGAAAGCCCCAGCATTTT. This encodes CSASKGGKPQHF.